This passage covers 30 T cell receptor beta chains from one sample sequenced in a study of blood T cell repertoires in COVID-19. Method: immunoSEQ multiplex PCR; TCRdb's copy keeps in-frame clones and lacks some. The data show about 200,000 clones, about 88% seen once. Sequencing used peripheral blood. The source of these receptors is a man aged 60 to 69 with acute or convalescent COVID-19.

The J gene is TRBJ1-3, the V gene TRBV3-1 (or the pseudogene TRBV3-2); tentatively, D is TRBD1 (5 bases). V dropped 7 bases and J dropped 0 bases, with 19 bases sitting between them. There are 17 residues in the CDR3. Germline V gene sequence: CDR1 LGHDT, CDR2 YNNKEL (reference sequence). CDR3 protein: CASTLLFGGASGNTIYF. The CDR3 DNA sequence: TGTGCCAGCACCCTTTTATTCGGTGGGGCCTCTGGAAACACCATATATTTT.

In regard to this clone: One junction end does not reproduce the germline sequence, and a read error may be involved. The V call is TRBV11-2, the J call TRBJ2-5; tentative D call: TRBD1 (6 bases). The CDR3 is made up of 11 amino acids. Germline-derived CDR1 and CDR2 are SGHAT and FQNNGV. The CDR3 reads CASSRGDTVNF. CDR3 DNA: TGTGCCAGCAGCAGAGGGGACACAGTAAACTTC.

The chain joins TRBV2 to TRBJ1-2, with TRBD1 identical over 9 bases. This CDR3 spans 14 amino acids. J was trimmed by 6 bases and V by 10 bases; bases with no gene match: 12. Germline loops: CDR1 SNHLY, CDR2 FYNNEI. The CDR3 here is CATARDREFDGYTF. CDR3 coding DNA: TGTGCCACCGCCCGGGACAGGGAGTTTGATGGCTACACCTTC.

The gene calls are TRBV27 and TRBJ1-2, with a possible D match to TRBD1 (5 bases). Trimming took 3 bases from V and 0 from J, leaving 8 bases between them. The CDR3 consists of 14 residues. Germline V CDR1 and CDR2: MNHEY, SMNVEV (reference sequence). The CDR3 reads CASSFAGANYGYTF. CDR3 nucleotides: TGTGCCAGCAGTTTTGCGGGGGCTAACTATGGCTACACCTTC.

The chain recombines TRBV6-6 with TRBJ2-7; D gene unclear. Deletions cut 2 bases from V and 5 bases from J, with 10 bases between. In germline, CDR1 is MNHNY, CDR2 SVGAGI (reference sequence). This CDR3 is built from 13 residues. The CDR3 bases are TGTGCCAGCAGTTACGTTACCCGCGACGAGCAGTACTTC. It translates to CASSYVTRDEQYF.

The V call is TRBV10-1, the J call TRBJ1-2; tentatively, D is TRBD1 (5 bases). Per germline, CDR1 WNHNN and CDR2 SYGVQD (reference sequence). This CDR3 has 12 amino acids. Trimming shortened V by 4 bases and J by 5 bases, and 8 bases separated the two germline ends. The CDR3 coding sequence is TGCGCCAGCAGTGCTGACAGATATGGCTACACCTTC. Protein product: CASSADRYGYTF.

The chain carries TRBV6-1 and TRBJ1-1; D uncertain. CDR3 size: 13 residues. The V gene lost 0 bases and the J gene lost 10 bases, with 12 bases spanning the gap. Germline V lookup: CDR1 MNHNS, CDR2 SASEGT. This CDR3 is CASSEAQASGAFF. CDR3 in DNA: TGTGCCAGCAGTGAAGCGCAAGCCTCGGGAGCTTTCTTT.

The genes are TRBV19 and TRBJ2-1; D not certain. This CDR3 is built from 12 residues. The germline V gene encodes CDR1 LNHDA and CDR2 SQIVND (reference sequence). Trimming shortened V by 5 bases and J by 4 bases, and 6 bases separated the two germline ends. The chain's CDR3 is CASSEAYNEQFF. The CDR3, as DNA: TGTGCCAGTAGTGAGGCGTACAATGAGCAGTTCTTC.

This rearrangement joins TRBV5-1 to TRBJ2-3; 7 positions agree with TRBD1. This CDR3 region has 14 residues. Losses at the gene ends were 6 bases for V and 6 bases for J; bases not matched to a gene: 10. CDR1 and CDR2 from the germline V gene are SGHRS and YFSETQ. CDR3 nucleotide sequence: TGCGCCAGCACCCCAGACAGGGCCGGCGATACGCAGTATTTT. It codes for CASTPDRAGDTQYF. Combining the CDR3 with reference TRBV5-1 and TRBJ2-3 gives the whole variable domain KAGVTQTPRYLIKTRGQQVTLSCSPISGHRSVSWYQQTPGQGLQFLFEYFSETQRNKGNFPGRFSGRQFSNSRSEMNVSTLELGDSALYLCASTPDRAGDTQYFGPGTRLTVL.

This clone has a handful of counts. CDR3 in amino acids: CASSKSGHATYSNQPQHF. The CDR3 nucleotides read TGTGCCAGCAGCAAAAGCGGCCACGCGACGTATAGCAATCAGCCCCAGCATTTT. The rearrangement links TRBV21-1 to TRBJ1-5. TRBV21-1 is a pseudogene locus. The CDR3 sequence is 18 residues long.

The CDR3 region has the DNA TGTGCCAGCAGCCCCCGGGGGACAGGGGCTCGGGAGCAGTACTTC. Translating gives CASSPRGTGAREQYF. This sequence joins TRBV7-9 and TRBJ2-7; 10 bases agree with TRBD1. CDR3 length equals 15 residues. From germline, CDR1 is SEHNR and CDR2 FQNEAQ (reference sequence). V was pared by 5 bases and J by 7 bases, with 11 bases of the junction left unmatched.

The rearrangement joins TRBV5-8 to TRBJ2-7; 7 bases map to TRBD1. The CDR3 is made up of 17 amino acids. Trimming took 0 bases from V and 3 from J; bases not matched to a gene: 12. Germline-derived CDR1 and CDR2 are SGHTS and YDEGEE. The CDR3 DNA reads TGTGCCAGCAGCTTGGCCCAACTGTCAGGGGGAAACTACGAGCAGTACTTC. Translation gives CASSLAQLSGGNYEQYF.

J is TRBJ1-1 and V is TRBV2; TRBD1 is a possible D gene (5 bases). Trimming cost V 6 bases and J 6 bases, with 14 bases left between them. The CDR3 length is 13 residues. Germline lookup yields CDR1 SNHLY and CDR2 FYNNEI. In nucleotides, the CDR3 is TGTGCCAGCAGGGCCCGTGGGGCCCCTGAAGCTTTCTTT. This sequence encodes CASRARGAPEAFF. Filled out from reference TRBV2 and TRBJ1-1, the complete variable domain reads EPEVTQTPSHQVTQMGQEVILRCVPISNHLYFYWYRQILGQKVEFLVSFYNNEISEKSEIFDDQFSVERPDGSNFTLKIRSTKLEDSAMYFCASRARGAPEAFFGQGTRLTVV.

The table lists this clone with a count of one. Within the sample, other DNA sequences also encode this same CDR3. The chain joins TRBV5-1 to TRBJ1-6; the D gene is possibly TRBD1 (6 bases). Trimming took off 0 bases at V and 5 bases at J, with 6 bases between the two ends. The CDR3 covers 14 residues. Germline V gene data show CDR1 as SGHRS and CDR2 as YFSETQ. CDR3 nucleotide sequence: TGCGCCAGCAGCTTGGGACAGGATAATTCACCCCTCCACTTT. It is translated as CASSLGQDNSPLHF.

The CDR3 loop is CASSSRVGQGWNEQFF. The DNA of the CDR3 is TGTGCCAGCAGCTCCCGGGTGGGACAGGGGTGGAATGAGCAGTTCTTC. The rearrangement joins TRBV5-4 to TRBJ2-1, with 10 positions matching TRBD1. The CDR3 length is 16 residues. With 3 bases clipped from V and 7 bases from J, the junction kept 10 bases outside the gene matches. Germline V gene sequence: CDR1 SGHNT, CDR2 YYREEE (reference sequence).

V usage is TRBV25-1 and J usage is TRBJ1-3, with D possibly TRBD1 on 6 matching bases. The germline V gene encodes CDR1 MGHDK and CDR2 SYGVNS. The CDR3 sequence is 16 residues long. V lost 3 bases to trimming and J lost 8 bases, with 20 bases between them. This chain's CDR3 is CASSDQQGYPRDTIYF. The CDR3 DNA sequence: TGTGCCAGCAGTGACCAGCAGGGGTACCCGAGGGACACCATATATTTT.

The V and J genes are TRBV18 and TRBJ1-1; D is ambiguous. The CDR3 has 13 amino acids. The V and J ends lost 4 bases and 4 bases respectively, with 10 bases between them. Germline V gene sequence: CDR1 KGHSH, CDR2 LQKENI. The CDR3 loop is CASSQKEGTEAFF. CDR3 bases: TGTGCCAGCTCACAGAAGGAGGGCACTGAAGCTTTCTTT.

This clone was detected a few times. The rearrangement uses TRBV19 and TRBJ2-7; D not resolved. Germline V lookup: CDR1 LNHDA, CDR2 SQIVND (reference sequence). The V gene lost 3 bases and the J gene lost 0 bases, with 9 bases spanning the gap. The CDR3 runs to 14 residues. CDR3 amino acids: CASSIGHSSYEQYF. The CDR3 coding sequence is TGTGCCAGTAGTATTGGGCACAGCTCCTACGAGCAGTACTTC.

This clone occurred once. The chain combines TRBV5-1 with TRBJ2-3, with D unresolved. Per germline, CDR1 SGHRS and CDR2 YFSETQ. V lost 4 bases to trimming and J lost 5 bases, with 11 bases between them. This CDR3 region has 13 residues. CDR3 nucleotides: TGCGCCAGCAGCCGACGTTCGGGAGATACGCAGTATTTT. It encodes CASSRRSGDTQYF.

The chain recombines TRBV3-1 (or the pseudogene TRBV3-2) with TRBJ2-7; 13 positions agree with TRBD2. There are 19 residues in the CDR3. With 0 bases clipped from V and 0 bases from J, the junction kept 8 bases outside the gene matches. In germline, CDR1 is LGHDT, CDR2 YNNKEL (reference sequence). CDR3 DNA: TGTGCCAGCAGCCAAGATTTGGGACTAGCGGGGCCGAGCTCCTACGAGCAGTACTTC. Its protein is CASSQDLGLAGPSSYEQYF.

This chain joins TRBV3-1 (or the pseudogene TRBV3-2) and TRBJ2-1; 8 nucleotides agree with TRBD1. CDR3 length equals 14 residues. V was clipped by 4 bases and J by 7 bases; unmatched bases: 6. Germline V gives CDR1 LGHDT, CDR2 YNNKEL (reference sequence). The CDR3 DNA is TGTGCCAGCAGCCGTCGGACAGGGCTTAATGAGCAGTTCTTC. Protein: CASSRRTGLNEQFF.

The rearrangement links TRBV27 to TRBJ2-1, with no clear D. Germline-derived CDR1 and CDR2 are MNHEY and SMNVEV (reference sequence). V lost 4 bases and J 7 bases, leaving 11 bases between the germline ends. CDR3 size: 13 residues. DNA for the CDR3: TGTGCCAGCAGTTGGCTGGCCGCAAATGAGCAGTTCTTC. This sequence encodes CASSWLAANEQFF.

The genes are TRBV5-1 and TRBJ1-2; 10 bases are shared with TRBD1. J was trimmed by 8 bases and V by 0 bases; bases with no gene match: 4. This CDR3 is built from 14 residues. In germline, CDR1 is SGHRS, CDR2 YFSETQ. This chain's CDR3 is CASSLVGTGDGYTF. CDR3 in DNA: TGCGCCAGCAGCTTGGTAGGGACAGGGGACGGCTACACCTTC.

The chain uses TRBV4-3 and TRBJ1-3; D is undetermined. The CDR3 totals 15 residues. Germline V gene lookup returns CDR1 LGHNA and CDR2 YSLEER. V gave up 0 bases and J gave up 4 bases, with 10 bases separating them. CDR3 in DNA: TGCGCCAGCAGCCAAGATCCCGGGTCAGGAAACACCATATATTTT. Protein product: CASSQDPGSGNTIYF.

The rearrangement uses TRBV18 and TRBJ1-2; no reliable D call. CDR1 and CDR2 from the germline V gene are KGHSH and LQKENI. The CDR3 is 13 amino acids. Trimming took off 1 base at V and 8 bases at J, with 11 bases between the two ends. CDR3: CASSPLLREGYTF. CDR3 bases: TGTGCCAGCTCACCACTCCTACGCGAGGGCTACACCTTC. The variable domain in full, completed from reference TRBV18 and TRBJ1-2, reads NAGVMQNPRHLVRRRGQEARLRCSPMKGHSHVYWYRQLPEEGLKFMVYLQKENIIDESGMPKERFSAEFPKEGPSILRIQQVVRGDSAAYFCASSPLLREGYTFGSGTRLTVV.

The CDR3 coding sequence is TGTGCCATCAGCGACAGGGGGGGGGCCATGAACACTGAAGCTTTCTTT. It is translated as CAISDRGGAMNTEAFF. The chain joins TRBV10-3 to TRBJ1-1; 9 bases match TRBD1. V lost 6 bases to trimming and J lost 0 bases; unmatched junction nucleotides: 8. Germline assignment: CDR1 ENHRY and CDR2 SYGVKD. The CDR3 is 16 amino acids.

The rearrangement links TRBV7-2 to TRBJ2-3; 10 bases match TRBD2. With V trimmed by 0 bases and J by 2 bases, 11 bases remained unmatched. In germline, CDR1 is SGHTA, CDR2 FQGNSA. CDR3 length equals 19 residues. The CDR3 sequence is CASSLARVAGGLITDTQYF. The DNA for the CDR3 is TGTGCCAGCAGCTTAGCGAGGGTAGCGGGGGGACTAATCACAGATACGCAGTATTTT.

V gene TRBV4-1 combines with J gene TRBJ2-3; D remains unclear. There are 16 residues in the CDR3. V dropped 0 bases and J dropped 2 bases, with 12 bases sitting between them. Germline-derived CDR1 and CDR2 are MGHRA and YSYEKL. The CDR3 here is CASSQDLQANTDTQYF. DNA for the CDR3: TGCGCCAGCAGCCAAGATCTCCAGGCTAACACAGATACGCAGTATTTT.

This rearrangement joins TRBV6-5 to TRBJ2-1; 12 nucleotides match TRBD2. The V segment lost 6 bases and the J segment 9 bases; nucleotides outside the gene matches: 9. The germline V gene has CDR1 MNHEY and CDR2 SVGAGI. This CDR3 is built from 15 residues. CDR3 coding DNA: TGTGCCAGCAGCCAGGGACTAGCGGGCCGCGCTGAGCAGTTCTTC. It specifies CASSQGLAGRAEQFF.

CDR3 sequence reads: CASSQGQGLEQYF. The CDR3 DNA sequence: TGTGCCAGCAGCCAGGGACAGGGCCTCGAGCAGTACTTC. The chain links TRBV13 to TRBJ2-7, with 9 bases identical to TRBD1. The germline gives CDR1 PRHDT, CDR2 FYEKMQ (reference sequence). The CDR3 is made up of 13 amino acids. Unmatched junction bases numbered 5, after V lost 5 bases and J lost 6 bases.